These 30 T cell receptor beta chains share one sample of origin, sequenced in a study of blood T cell repertoires in COVID-19. Sequencing was performed with immunoSEQ multiplex PCR; in TCRdb, only in-frame clones are kept and a portion is missing. The table records roughly 200,000 clones, 70% to 90% of them present only once. The sequenced material came from peripheral blood. The receptors derive from a woman between 65 and 79 years old with active or convalescent COVID-19.

This chain links TRBV4-1 with TRBJ2-3; D might be TRBD2 (5 bases). V was clipped by 0 bases and J by 1 base, with 11 bases between them. Looked up from germline, CDR1 is MGHRA and CDR2 is YSYEKL. The CDR3 has 16 residues. CDR3 in amino acids: CASSQDLAPGTDTQYF. In nucleotides, the CDR3 is TGCGCCAGCAGCCAAGATCTAGCCCCTGGCACAGATACGCAGTATTTT.

This clone showed up just a few times. The chain combines TRBV10-2 with TRBJ1-1; perhaps TRBD1 as D (6 bases). The CDR3 totals 18 residues. The germline V gene encodes CDR1 WSHSY and CDR2 SAAADI. The V and J ends lost 3 bases and 0 bases respectively, with 20 bases between them. The CDR3 sequence is CASSEHRERWRLNTEAFF. CDR3 DNA sequence: TGCGCCAGCAGTGAACACAGGGAGCGTTGGAGGCTGAACACTGAAGCTTTCTTT.

The J gene is TRBJ2-3, the V gene TRBV10-1; 12 bases align to TRBD2. V dropped 0 bases and J dropped 0; count of bases not matched to a gene: 13. This CDR3 has 21 amino acids. From germline, CDR1 is WNHNN and CDR2 SYGVQD (reference sequence). CDR3: CASSESNRQTSGSVSTDTQYF. As DNA, the CDR3 is TGCGCCAGCAGTGAGTCAAATCGGCAGACTAGCGGGAGCGTTAGCACAGATACGCAGTATTTT.

V gene TRBV19 combines with J gene TRBJ2-2, with TRBD1 matching 7 bases. Trimming cost V 4 bases and J 2 bases; bases outside gene matches: 7. This CDR3 is 16 amino acids long. Germline V lookup: CDR1 LNHDA, CDR2 SQIVND (reference sequence). DNA for the CDR3: TGTGCCAGTAGTACTTACCGGGACAGCAACACCGGGGAGCTGTTTTTT. This sequence encodes CASSTYRDSNTGELFF. Combining the CDR3 with reference TRBV19 and TRBJ2-2 gives the whole variable domain DGGITQSPKYLFRKEGQNVTLSCEQNLNHDAMYWYRQDPGQGLRLIYYSQIVNDFQKGDIAEGYSVSREKKESFPLTVTSAQKNPTAFYLCASSTYRDSNTGELFFGEGSRLTVL.

This clone has just one count. The rearrangement links TRBV7-9 to TRBJ2-2; D uncertain. Trimming pared 3 bases from V and 3 bases from J, leaving 8 bases between. The CDR3 covers 14 residues. Germline-derived CDR1 and CDR2 are SEHNR and FQNEAQ (reference sequence). The CDR3: CASSFYSDTGELFF. CDR3 nucleotide sequence: TGTGCCAGCAGCTTCTATTCGGACACCGGGGAGCTGTTTTTT.

This clone appeared once. V is TRBV29-1 and J is TRBJ1-2; 7 nucleotides agree with TRBD1. The CDR3 extends over 13 amino acids. CDR1 and CDR2 (germline): SQVTM, ANQGSEA. Trimming cost V 6 bases and J 4 bases; bases outside gene matches: 8. CDR3 DNA sequence: TGCAGCGTAAGGGACAGCGAATTCTATGGCTACACCTTC. This gives the protein CSVRDSEFYGYTF.

The CDR3 here is CASSYSNRGYTEAFF. Written as DNA, the CDR3 is TGTGCCAGCAGTTACTCCAACAGGGGCTACACTGAAGCTTTCTTT. The chain has TRBV6-5 and TRBJ1-1; the match to TRBD1 covers 7 bases. Germline V gives CDR1 MNHEY, CDR2 SVGAGI. The CDR3 is 15 amino acids. V trimming: 0 bases; J trimming: 3 bases; junction bases outside the gene matches: 4.

The genes are TRBV2 and TRBJ1-1, with D unresolved. Germline loops: CDR1 SNHLY, CDR2 FYNNEI. V was pared by 6 bases and J by 13 bases, with 18 bases between. The CDR3 runs 12 residues. The chain's CDR3 is CASSVNTVEGFF. The CDR3, as DNA: TGTGCCAGCAGCGTCAACACGGTCGAGGGTTTCTTT.

The chain recombines TRBV2 with TRBJ2-1, with 9 bases aligning to TRBD2. Germline CDR1 is SNHLY and CDR2 is FYNNEI. V lost 11 bases, J lost 7 bases, and 9 bases stayed unmatched. The CDR3 has 13 residues. CDR3 sequence: CAGEGTSRNEQFF. CDR3 DNA sequence: TGTGCCGGGGAAGGGACTAGCAGAAATGAGCAGTTCTTC.

This CDR3 is CAWSTSAAHSQYF. The CDR3 DNA reads TGTGCCTGGAGTACCAGCGCAGCCCATTCCCAGTACTTC. V usage is TRBV30 and J usage is TRBJ2-5, with D unresolved. With 2 bases removed from V and 9 bases from J, the gap between germline ends came to 16 bases. CDR3 length equals 13 residues. In germline, CDR1 is GTSNPN, CDR2 SVGIG (reference sequence). The complete variable domain, with remaining parts taken from reference TRBV30 and TRBJ2-5, reads SQTIHQWPATLVQPVGSPLSLECTVEGTSNPNLYWYRQAAGRGLQLLFYSVGIGQISSEVPQNLSASRPQDRQFILSSKKLLLSDSGFYLCAWSTSAAHSQYFGPGTRLLVL.

The chain is built from TRBV14 and TRBJ2-6; 8 bases are shared with TRBD1. V trimming: 1 base; J trimming: 4 bases; junction bases outside the gene matches: 9. The CDR3 is made up of 18 amino acids. Germline CDR1 SGHDN, CDR2 FVKESK. CDR3 amino acids: CASSQGHWTGFGANVLTF. The DNA of the CDR3 is TGTGCCAGCAGCCAAGGACACTGGACAGGGTTCGGGGCCAACGTCCTGACTTTC.

The chain couples TRBV19 to TRBJ2-2, with D perhaps TRBD1 (6 bases). The CDR3 is 16 residues long. The ends were cut back, 6 bases at V and 5 bases at J, with 19 bases in the middle. Germline CDR1 is LNHDA and CDR2 is SQIVND (reference sequence). CDR3 amino acids: CASRGNREIWTGELFF. In DNA form, the CDR3 reads TGTGCCAGTAGGGGTAACAGGGAAATTTGGACCGGGGAGCTGTTTTTT.

This clone appeared once. The CDR3, as DNA: TGTGCCAGCAGCACCCGGGACAACCGAGTTCGGGGCACAGATACGCAGTATTTT. As protein: CASSTRDNRVRGTDTQYF. The rearrangement links TRBV5-4 to TRBJ2-3; possibly TRBD1 for D (6 bases). Trimming stripped 4 bases from V and 1 base from J, with 22 bases between. CDR3 size: 18 residues. Germline values: CDR1 SGHNT, CDR2 YYREEE (reference sequence).

The rearrangement uses TRBV7-6 and TRBJ1-3, with a tentative D call TRBD1 (5 bases). The V gene's germline CDR1 is SGHVS and CDR2 FNYEAQ. The CDR3 consists of 15 residues. V lost 5 bases and J 7 bases, leaving 18 bases between the germline ends. The CDR3 loop is CASSPLEGPRNTIYF. The CDR3 bases are TGTGCCAGCAGCCCTTTGGAGGGACCGCGTAACACCATATATTTT.

The chain joins TRBV6-5 to TRBJ2-1; D perhaps matches TRBD2 (6 bases). Germline CDR1 and CDR2: MNHEY and SVGAGI. The V end was cut by 2 bases, the J end by 6 bases, with 14 bases between. CDR3 length equals 15 residues. This CDR3 reads CASSYKRAGFNEQFF. CDR3 nucleotides: TGTGCCAGCAGTTACAAGCGGGCTGGGTTCAATGAGCAGTTCTTC.

This rearrangement joins TRBV11-1 to TRBJ2-7; no clear D gene. The CDR3 loop spans 12 amino acids. Trimming took 2 bases from V and 5 from J, leaving 7 bases between them. CDR1 and CDR2 from the germline V gene are SGHAT and FQDESV (reference sequence). This CDR3 is CASSLTRHEQYF. The DNA for the CDR3 is TGTGCCAGCAGCTTAACGAGGCACGAGCAGTACTTC.

The chain carries TRBV7-3 and TRBJ2-1; 7 bases agree with TRBD1. There are 13 residues in the CDR3. V gave up 5 bases and J gave up 5 bases; unmatched junction bases: 3. Germline assignment: CDR1 SGHTA and CDR2 FQGTGA. The CDR3 here is CASSPTGNNEQFF. The CDR3 nucleotides are TGTGCCAGCAGCCCGACAGGGAACAATGAGCAGTTCTTC.

The chain combines TRBV7-9 with TRBJ2-1; TRBD1 is a possible D gene (6 bases). Germline V lookup: CDR1 SEHNR, CDR2 FQNEAQ (reference sequence). The CDR3 is 13 amino acids. V lost 5 bases to trimming and J lost 9 bases, with 14 bases between them. Here the CDR3 DNA reads TGTGCCAGCAGCCCTGGGGGCGGGTTTGAGCAGTTCTTC. Protein product: CASSPGGGFEQFF.

Only a few counts were recorded for this clone. The chain has TRBV7-7 and TRBJ2-7; possible D gene TRBD1, 5 bases. Germline V CDR1 and CDR2: SSHAT, FNYEAQ (reference sequence). Trimming pared 0 bases from V and 2 bases from J, leaving 11 bases between. The CDR3 sequence is 15 residues long. CDR3 nucleotides: TGTGCCAGCAGCTTAGCGCTGGCAGGGACCTACGAGCAGTACTTC. Amino acids: CASSLALAGTYEQYF. The full variable domain, in which reference TRBV7-7 and TRBJ2-7 provide the parts outside the CDR3, is GAGVSQSPRYKVTKRGQDVTLRCDPISSHATLYWYQQALGQGPEFLTYFNYEAQPDKSGLPSDRFSAERPEGSISTLTIQRTEQRDSAMYRCASSLALAGTYEQYFGPGTRLTVT.

This chain connects TRBV5-1 to TRBJ2-7, with TRBD1 as a possible D gene (7 bases). This CDR3 has 14 residues. The germline V and J ends were trimmed by 4 bases and 3 bases, with 14 bases remaining between them. Germline V gene sequence: CDR1 SGHRS, CDR2 YFSETQ. DNA of the CDR3: TGCGCCAGCAGCCTCGCAGGGGGGTTCTACGAGCAGTACTTC. It yields the protein CASSLAGGFYEQYF.

The V gene is TRBV10-3, the J gene TRBJ2-1; D is possibly TRBD2 (7 bases). Germline CDR1 reads ENHRY; CDR2 reads SYGVKD. V was clipped by 4 bases and J by 0 bases, with 13 bases between them. The CDR3 is 16 residues long. The CDR3 DNA reads as TGTGCCATCAGTGGGGGGGGCCAGAGCTCCTACAATGAGCAGTTCTTC. Protein: CAISGGGQSSYNEQFF.

The chain employs TRBV6-1 and TRBJ2-7; D gene unclear. V shed 0 bases and J shed 0 bases, with 6 bases lying between them. Germline V gives CDR1 MNHNS, CDR2 SASEGT. The CDR3 loop spans 14 amino acids. The CDR3 is CASSEARSSYEQYF. In DNA, the CDR3 is TGTGCCAGCAGTGAAGCTAGGAGCTCCTACGAGCAGTACTTC.

In its sample, this clone was seen many times. This chain links TRBV20-1 with TRBJ2-2; D is possibly TRBD1 (7 bases). V gave up 3 bases and J gave up 6 bases, with 14 bases separating them. This CDR3 has 14 residues. Germline V gives CDR1 DFQATT, CDR2 SNEGSKA (reference sequence). DNA for the CDR3: TGCAGTGCTAGTCGGAGGGGGCTGGCCGGGGAGCTGTTTTTT. Protein product: CSASRRGLAGELFF.

The gene calls are TRBV7-3 and TRBJ2-6, with 9 positions matching TRBD1. The CDR3 is made up of 18 amino acids. V shed 4 bases and J 3 bases; nucleotides not matched to a gene: 10. Germline loops: CDR1 SGHTA, CDR2 FQGTGA. The chain's CDR3 is CASSSGTGTSGGANVLTF. The CDR3 DNA reads TGTGCCAGCAGCTCCGGGACAGGGACGTCTGGTGGGGCCAACGTCCTGACTTTC.

This chain uses TRBV29-1 with TRBJ1-1, with D possibly being TRBD1 (6 bases). V lost 2 bases and J lost 8, with 6 bases in between. Germline V gives CDR1 SQVTM, CDR2 ANQGSEA. CDR3 length: 10 amino acids. In DNA, the CDR3 is TGCAGCGTTGAAACAGGGGAAGCTTTCTTT. This sequence encodes CSVETGEAFF.

The rearrangement joins TRBV3-1 (or the pseudogene TRBV3-2) to TRBJ2-7, with 7 bases aligning to TRBD2. The CDR3 runs to 14 residues. The germline CDR1 and CDR2 sequences are LGHDT and YNNKEL (reference sequence). V dropped 1 base and J dropped 0; count of bases not matched to a gene: 0. The CDR3 reads CASSQAGGSYEQYF. The DNA of the CDR3 is TGTGCCAGCAGCCAAGCGGGGGGCTCCTACGAGCAGTACTTC.

V is TRBV15 and J is TRBJ2-1; 8 bases fit TRBD1. V lost 5 bases and J lost 1; bases outside the gene matches: 13. Germline V lookup: CDR1 LNHNV, CDR2 YYDKDF (reference sequence). The CDR3 sequence is 18 residues long. The CDR3 sequence is CATSAWGRGQVSYNEQFF. The DNA for the CDR3 is TGTGCCACCAGCGCTTGGGGCAGGGGGCAAGTTTCCTACAATGAGCAGTTCTTC.

The chain joins TRBV6-5 to TRBJ1-5, with TRBD1 matching 8 bases. This CDR3 comprises 13 residues. From germline, CDR1 is MNHEY and CDR2 SVGAGI. The V gene end was trimmed by 6 bases and the J gene end by 10 bases; junction bases not matched to a gene: 8. The CDR3 DNA is TGTGCCAGCAGGGACAGGGTCCCAGGCCCCCAGCATTTT. Protein product: CASRDRVPGPQHF.

This chain connects TRBV23-1 to TRBJ1-6; TRBD1 might be the D (6 bases). TRBV23-1 is given ORF status, its function remaining uncertain. The CDR3 spans 16 residues. V was clipped by 2 bases and J by 7 bases, with 15 bases between them. The CDR3 DNA sequence: TGCGCCAGCAGTCAAGTCCACAGGGCGGCGAATTCACCCCTCCACTTT. This sequence encodes CASSQVHRAANSPLHF.

The J gene is TRBJ2-7, the V gene TRBV11-1; TRBD1 aligns across 8 bases. After removal of 5 bases from V and 5 bases from J, the junction contained 5 bases not matched to a gene. This CDR3 is 13 amino acids long. Germline lookup yields CDR1 SGHAT and CDR2 FQDESV (reference sequence). The CDR3 region is CASSRDRGNEQYF. For the CDR3, the DNA is TGTGCCAGCAGCCGAGACAGGGGTAACGAGCAGTACTTC.